This T cell receptor beta chain is from a study of T cell responses to AZD1222 COVID-19 vaccine. Findings and caveats of the study: Baseline serology detected seropositivity in only six AZD1222 recipients. Reportedly, close to half of spike-specific TCRs are directed against unmutated variant regions.

Generated by immunoSEQ multiplex PCR, the TCRdb table keeps only in-frame clones and is missing some. The table includes about 200,000 clones, approximately 94% detected once. This CDR3 has 13 amino acids. The V gene lost 5 bases and the J gene lost 2 bases, with 8 bases spanning the gap. Germline V gene lookup returns CDR1 SGHTS and CDR2 YDEGEE. In the case of this clone: Its matching antigen is unknown.

The chain uses TRBV5-8 and TRBJ1-3, with D uncertain. This sequence originates from an adult in good health. The sample here was peripheral blood, taken on day 0 of MenACWY control vaccination. The CDR3 is CASSKTTGNTIYF. Written as DNA, the CDR3 is TGTGCCAGCAGTAAGACTACTGGAAACACCATATATTTT. Full variable domain (missing parts from reference TRBV5-8 and TRBJ1-3): EAGVTQSPTHLIKTRGQQATLRCSPISGHTSVYWYQQALGLGLQFLLWYDEGEERNRGNFPPRFSGRQFPNYSSELNVNALELEDSALYLCASSKTTGNTIYFGEGSWLTVV.